These T cell receptor beta chains were read from a single sample in a study of cytomegalovirus exposure and HLA in healthy donors. Libraries were prepared by immunoSEQ multiplex PCR; TCRdb keeps only in-frame clonotypes and omits some of them. The sample gives approximately 120,000 clones, 81% of which show up once; about 1.8% is in the top ten. Input material: PBMCs. These receptor sequences come from a man aged 18 to 30 in good health and CMV-seronegative. Both conserved end residues are part of each CDR3. The D gene is left open where the match is weak. The size field is filled for only some rows; it gives once, few, many or a size class.

clone_size,d_call,v_call,j_call,cdr3_nt,cdr3_aa
NA,TRBD1,TRBV7-2,TRBJ1-3,TGTGCCAGCAGCCCAGGGGGCCCGGGAAACACCATATATTTT,CASSPGGPGNTIYF
NA,NA,TRBV11-2,TRBJ2-7,TGTGCCAGCAGCCCCCAAGGTATGGCACCCCCAGGATCTTACTACGAGCAGTACTTC,CASSPQGMAPPGSYYEQYF
NA,NA,TRBV6-6,TRBJ1-1,TGTGCCAGCAGAACAGGGAGTGGCACTGAAGCTTTCTTT,CASRTGSGTEAFF
NA,TRBD2,TRBV7-2,TRBJ2-7,TGTGCCAGCAGCCCTCAACCGCCTAGCGGGAGGCTCCCCTACGAGCAGTACTTC,CASSPQPPSGRLPYEQYF
NA,TRBD2,TRBV5-1,TRBJ2-3,TGCGCCAGCAGCTTGTACGGGACCAGCGGGGCTACCACAGATACGCAGTATTTT,CASSLYGTSGATTDTQYF
NA,TRBD1,TRBV5-1,TRBJ2-3,TGCGCCAGCAGCTTACAGGGGGTGGCAGATACGCAGTATTTT,CASSLQGVADTQYF
NA,NA,TRBV29-1,TRBJ2-3,TGCAGCGCTCCCATCACAGGGAGGGCAGATACGCAGTATTTT,CSAPITGRADTQYF
NA,NA,TRBV27,TRBJ2-7,TGTGCCAGCAGTTCAGGGTCCCCCCTCTACGAGCAGTACTTC,CASSSGSPLYEQYF
NA,TRBD2,TRBV7-9,TRBJ2-1,TGTTCCAGCAGCCCTAGACCGGGACTAGCGGTAAACAATGAGCAGTTCTTC,CSSSPRPGLAVNNEQFF
once,TRBD1,TRBV19,TRBJ1-2,TGTGCCAGTAGTATAGACAGGGGGCGTACTGGCTACACCTTC,CASSIDRGRTGYTF
NA,TRBD1,TRBV27,TRBJ2-7,TGTGCCAGCAGTTCCCGGGACAGGGTATACGAGCAGTACTTC,CASSSRDRVYEQYF